The clone carrying this TCR beta chain was seen once. Measured with immunoSEQ multiplex PCR; TCRdb has only the in-frame clones, and not every one. The sample has roughly 140,000 clones; roughly nine tenths are singletons. This sample stems from a study of control samples from healthy donors and cancer patients. CDR3 length equals 13 residues. V gave up 3 bases and J gave up 4 bases, with 10 bases separating them. CDR1 and CDR2 from the germline V gene are SGHTA and FQGNSA. The sequence was collected from a man in his thirties or forties in good health. J is TRBJ2-7 and V is TRBV7-2, with D possibly matching TRBD2 (6 bases). Specimen: blood. The CDR3 is CASSFSGVYEQYF. The CDR3 DNA is TGTGCCAGCAGCTTTAGCGGCGTTTACGAGCAGTACTTC.